The 3 T cell receptor beta chains below come from one sample, sequenced in a study of CD8 T cells in ankylosing spondylitis. Regarding the study as a whole: About 8 highly homologous variants made up a TCR beta motif, and this motif appeared characteristic of ankylosing spondylitis blood.

These receptors have no identified antigens. TCRdb re-analysed the 5' RACE reads in MiXCR, keeping a single row per CDR3 protein. The data contain hundreds of thousands of distinct CDR3 sequences, about 10% of them singletons. The source material was blood, either unsorted or a sorted T cell fraction (not recorded which). The source is a male donor with ankylosing spondylitis.

This chain links TRBV20-1 with TRBJ2-3, with TRBD2 matching over 12 bases. Trimming took 4 bases from V and 3 from J; bases not matched to a gene: 17. Germline CDR1 reads DFQATT; CDR2 reads SNEGSKA (reference sequence). The CDR3 spans 19 residues. CDR3 loop: CSAKSLAGGPEVFTDTQYF. DNA for the CDR3: TGCAGTGCTAAAAGCCTAGCGGGGGGGCCGGAGGTTTTTACAGATACGCAGTATTTT.

This clonotype was seen more than once but under ten times. The J gene is TRBJ2-3, the V gene TRBV9; D is unresolved. The V end was cut by 4 bases, the J end by 6 bases, with 9 bases between. Looked up from germline, CDR1 is SGDLS and CDR2 is YYNGEE. This CDR3 is 12 amino acids long. CDR3 nucleotides: TGTGCCAGCAGCCGCGAGTTGGATACGCAGTATTTT. It yields the protein CASSRELDTQYF.

The gene calls are TRBV12-3 or TRBV12-4 and TRBJ1-2; maybe TRBD1 (5 bases). Trimming shortened V by 1 base and J by 2 bases, and 8 bases separated the two germline ends. This CDR3 contains 14 residues. CDR3 amino acids: CASSLGRENYGYTF. The CDR3 DNA reads TGTGCCAGCAGTTTAGGCAGGGAGAACTATGGCTACACCTTC.